This T cell receptor beta chain was found in a study of human T cells and chemical hapten exposure (dated by TCRdb to the early 2020s). With respect to the entire study: For sensitization, 2% DPC in acetone was applied to an approximately 2 cm by approximately 2 cm area of upper inner arm skin. Alopecia areata with under or over 50% scalp involvement, alopecia totalis and alopecia universalis were represented in the patient cohort, which was mostly female. For TCR sequencing, blood came from approximately 29 alopecia patients at anywhere from one to four time points (pre-sensitization, 2, 6 and 24 weeks). The study tracked peripheral blood TCR repertoire changes in vivo during primary and secondary sensitization to the hapten diphenylcyclopropenone (DPC) in alopecia patients. Throughout the roughly 23-week study period, patients were also given weekly therapeutic DPC doses on the scalp. Libraries were combined into a pool for sequencing, and differences in TCR yield between samples came mainly from small differences in library volumes within the pool. Patch testing was done on the upper back using Finn chambers containing 0.01% DPC, and results were scored after 6 days according to International Contact Dermatitis Research Group standards. Patient blood was sampled pre-sensitization (week 0) and at 2, 6 and about 24 weeks after DPC sensitization.

At least ten counts were recorded for this clonotype. What this receptor recognizes is not known. No clone much larger than this one lies a single base away; base qualities are absent. Broad study findings and their caveats: After repeated subsampling, changes were observed in the strength of the expansion versus patch-test correlation and in the threshold at which the correlation became significant. No change with DPC sensitization was found in the number of TCRs above 1 in 1000 frequency, and no evidence of global repertoire structure alterations was found. All patients had alopecia, a presumed autoimmune disease, so their immune response might differ from that of healthy individuals. Expanded TCRs formed significantly more large CDR3 similarity clusters than pre-sensitization or healthy control sets, consistent with antigen-driven responses. The number of PT1 expanded TCRs positively correlated with patch test score, significant at thresholds 8, 16 and 32 but not 4.

Explained via the paper, the time point label denotes: patch test 3, about 24 weeks after DPC sensitization. The treatment or condition label on this specimen signifies: therapeutic diphenylcyclopropenone sensitization with weekly scalp DPC. At every patch-test visit, the blood draw took place before the patch test was put on. Patients were eligible if aged 18 to 70, diagnosed with alopecia and judged suitable for DPC therapy, and pregnant patients were excluded. Unfractionated whole blood was collected in Tempus Blood RNA tubes, and total RNA was extracted from that blood. Libraries were constructed by RACE. Sequencing was carried out with a NextSeq 500. During library preparation, unique molecular identifiers were attached to individual cDNA molecules so that TCRs could be counted quantitatively and reproducibly. For every blood RNA sample, sequencing covered both the TCR alpha and TCR beta chains. Per the source publication's procedure: Samples had a median of roughly 99,000 TCRs, with a range from 23,224 to 690,600. The Decombinator software suite was used to annotate the V, J and CDR3 of the TCR reads. For the PS versus PT1 abundance plots, all samples were subsampled to the same number of TCRs (28,000). TCRs were defined as expanded if absent before sensitization and observed at least eight times at the 2-week time point. TCRdb handled the public reads itself, with Q25 trimming in fastp and clone calling in MiXCR, and kept productive beta chains. Rows are combined by CDR3 protein, so each entry shows the most common genes and DNA. These V and J calls rely on TCRdb rather than the paper's analysis. For this sample the table gives under 200,000 distinct CDR3 sequences, of which around a quarter were detected only once. The ten largest make up roughly 2% of the sample.

Here V drops 5 bases and J drops 10 bases, and the junction holds 9 bases not matched to any gene. The CDR3 numbers 15 residues from cysteine through phenylalanine. Of all the DNA, just the CDR3 is kept, 45 bases in frame from base 1. The clonotype originates from a woman aged 18-30 years with alopecia areata. Some clones in this sample may be carry-over from other donors' samples. Sequenced material: whole blood, taken in connection with sensitization to the hapten diphenylcyclopropenone (DPC). The rearrangement joined TRBV12-3 or TRBV12-4 to TRBJ1-6, and 9 bases in between align with TRBD1. The sequence in DNA is TGTGCCAGCAGTGAGACAGGGGGAGCAGACTCACCCCTCCACTTT. Protein translation: CASSETGGADSPLHF.